Given below is one T cell receptor (beta chain) in context. The repertoire was sequenced with immunoSEQ multiplex PCR; TCRdb's copy has only in-frame clones and lacks some. The sample consists of approximately 24,000 clones, roughly four fifths of them appearing once. This entry is derived from a study of OX40 agonist ivuxolimab in advanced cancers. Study information: Patients were over 65% male with ages about 23 to 80, mean 60. One patient with hepatocellular carcinoma and two with cutaneous melanoma, three in all, had partial responses.

Looked up from germline, CDR1 is MNHNS and CDR2 is SASEGT. This CDR3 contains 17 residues. The V and J ends lost 1 base and 2 bases respectively, with 17 bases between them. Autoimmune disease history or systemic immunosuppression excluded patients. Sequenced material: CD4+ or CD8+ T cells sorted from blood, taken in a trial of the OX40 agonist ivuxolimab. The chain employs TRBV6-1 and TRBJ2-5; D perhaps matches TRBD2 (7 bases). This clonotype was sampled from an adult with an advanced solid tumor such as melanoma, head and neck, liver or kidney cancer. CDR3 nucleotides: TGTGCCAGCAGTGAAGTGGGGGGGGGCGCGTGGCAAGAGACCCAGTACTTC. It yields the protein CASSEVGGGAWQETQYF.